The clone carrying this TCR beta chain is categorized as medium-sized (0.01 to 0.1%). The antigen is unknown. A junction end diverges from the germline sequence, so it may reflect a read error. The record originates from a study of T cells in Graves' hyperthyroidism and ophthalmopathy. Germline values: CDR1 SEHNR, CDR2 FQNEAQ (reference sequence). This CDR3 comprises 11 residues. Study results and caveats: Clonotypes that were expanded in thyroid above 0.001 mostly appeared in blood too.

Regions amplified from RNA transcripts were the TCR beta CDR3 regions. Using the HTBI primer set, a first-round RT-PCR was run on the TCR CDR3. TCRdb re-called the multiplex PCR reads with MiXCR, one entry per CDR3 protein. The sample records approximately 400,000 distinct CDR3 sequences, under 20% being singletons. Stability of Graves' hyperthyroidism was defined as absent ophthalmopathy progression within 18 months. Pregnant or lactating patients were excluded, as were those with uncontrolled infection or other autoimmune disease. Used for diagnoses were clinical symptoms, serum thyroxine and TRAb, thyroid ultrasound and orbital computed tomography.

The V and J genes are TRBV7-9 and TRBJ1-1; the D is unclear. The TCR was taken from a woman aged 18-29 years with Graves' hyperthyroidism. Sequenced sample: blood. The chain's CDR3 is CASILEAEAFF. The CDR3 DNA follows: TGTGCCAGCATCTTAGAGGCTGAAGCTTTCTTT.